A single sample is the source of the 5 T cell receptor beta chains below, sequenced in a study of cytomegalovirus exposure and HLA in healthy donors. Both 60 Vbeta primers and 13 Jbeta primers went into the PCR. TCRdb's table, derived via immunoSEQ multiplex PCR, lists solely in-frame clones and lacks some. The data show about 190,000 clones, with roughly four fifths seen just once and less than 2% held by the top ten. Input material: PBMCs. These receptors all come from a woman younger than 30 in good health and CMV-seronegative.

This chain links TRBV7-9 with TRBJ2-1, with D perhaps matching TRBD2 (5 bases). The CDR3 has 14 residues. Germline assignment: CDR1 SEHNR and CDR2 FQNEAQ (reference sequence). Trimming cost V 1 base and J 8 bases, with 12 bases left between them. The CDR3 reads CASSLGETPDEQFF. CDR3 nucleotide sequence: TGTGCCAGCAGCTTAGGGGAGACACCTGATGAGCAGTTCTTC.

The chain uses TRBV11-2 and TRBJ1-1, with D unresolved. The V end was cut by 0 bases, the J end by 4 bases, with 15 bases between. Germline CDR1 reads SGHAT; CDR2 reads FQNNGV. The CDR3 is 16 amino acids. Here the CDR3 DNA reads TGTGCCAGCAGCTTAGACCGGACTCTGGGAAGCACTGAAGCTTTCTTT. Translated, it gives CASSLDRTLGSTEAFF. The full variable domain, completed using reference TRBV11-2 and TRBJ1-1, is EAGVAQSPRYKIIEKRQSVAFWCNPISGHATLYWYQQILGQGPKLLIQFQNNGVVDDSQLPKDRFSAERLKGVDSTLKIQPAKLEDSAVYLCASSLDRTLGSTEAFFGQGTRLTVV.

This chain uses TRBV2 with TRBJ1-4; TRBD1 is a possible D gene (5 bases). CDR1 and CDR2 (germline): SNHLY, FYNNEI. CDR3 length: 14 amino acids. The V end lost 4 bases, the J end lost 4 bases, and 10 bases lay between the germline ends. Here the CDR3 DNA reads TGTGCCAGCAGTGGGCAGGGCTTTAATGAAAAACTGTTTTTT. It codes for CASSGQGFNEKLFF. The full variable domain, with the rest looked up from reference TRBV2 and TRBJ1-4, is EPEVTQTPSHQVTQMGQEVILRCVPISNHLYFYWYRQILGQKVEFLVSFYNNEISEKSEIFDDQFSVERPDGSNFTLKIRSTKLEDSAMYFCASSGQGFNEKLFFGSGTQLSVL.

The V and J genes are TRBV7-2 and TRBJ2-7, with 8 bases fitting TRBD2. CDR3 size: 13 residues. Germline V CDR1 and CDR2: SGHTA, FQGNSA. Trimming at V came to 3 bases and at J to 5 bases, leaving 3 bases not matched to a gene. Written as DNA, the CDR3 is TGTGCCAGCAGCTTGACTAGCGTACACGAGCAGTACGTC. Protein product: CASSLTSVHEQYV.

V and J are TRBV20-1 and TRBJ1-1, with 7 nucleotides matching TRBD1. V lost 5 bases and J lost 13; bases outside the gene matches: 10. Per the germline V gene, CDR1 is DFQATT and CDR2 is SNEGSKA (reference sequence). The CDR3 covers 11 residues. CDR3: CSARTGVKGFF. CDR3 nucleotide sequence: TGCAGTGCTCGCACAGGGGTAAAGGGTTTCTTT.